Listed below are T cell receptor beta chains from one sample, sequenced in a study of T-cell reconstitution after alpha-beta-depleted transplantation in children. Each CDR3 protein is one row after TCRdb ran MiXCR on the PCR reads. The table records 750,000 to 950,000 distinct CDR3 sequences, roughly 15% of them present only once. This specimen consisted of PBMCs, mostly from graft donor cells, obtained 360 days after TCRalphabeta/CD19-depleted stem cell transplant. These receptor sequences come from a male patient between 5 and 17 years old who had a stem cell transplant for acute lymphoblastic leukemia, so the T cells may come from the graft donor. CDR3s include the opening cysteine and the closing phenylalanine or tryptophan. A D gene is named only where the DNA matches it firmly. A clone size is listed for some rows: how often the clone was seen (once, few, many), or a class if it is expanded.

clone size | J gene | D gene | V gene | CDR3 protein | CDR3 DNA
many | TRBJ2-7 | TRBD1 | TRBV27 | CASSSWTGVSHEQYF | TGTGCCAGCAGTTCCTGGACAGGGGTAAGCCACGAGCAGTACTTC
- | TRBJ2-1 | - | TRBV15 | CATSRVRNRGRYNEQFF | TGTGCCACCAGCAGAGTGCGGAACAGAGGACGCTACAATGAGCAGTTCTTC
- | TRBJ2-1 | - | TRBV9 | CASSIGPTHYNEQFF | TGTGCCAGCAGCATTGGACCTACCCACTACAATGAGCAGTTCTTC
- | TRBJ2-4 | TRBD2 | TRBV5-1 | CASSGIAGAKNIQYF | TGCGCCAGCAGTGGGATAGCGGGAGCCAAAAACATTCAGTACTTC
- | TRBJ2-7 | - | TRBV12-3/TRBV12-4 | CASTGRTLGRQYF | TGTGCCAGCACCGGACGGACCTTGGGTCGGCAGTACTTC
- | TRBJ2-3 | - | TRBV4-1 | CASSPETKVTDTQYF | TGCGCCAGCAGCCCGGAGACAAAAGTCACAGATACGCAGTATTTT
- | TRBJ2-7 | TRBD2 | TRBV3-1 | CASRGLAGGEQYF | TGTGCCAGCAGGGGACTAGCGGGAGGTGAGCAGTACTTC
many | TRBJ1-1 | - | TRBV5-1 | CASNLVSGGTEAFF | TGCGCCAGCAACTTGGTATCCGGGGGCACTGAAGCTTTCTTT
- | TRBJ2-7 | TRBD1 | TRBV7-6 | CASSPTPGTGSSSYEQYF | TGTGCCAGCAGCCCTACTCCCGGGACAGGGAGCAGTAGTTACGAGCAGTACTTC
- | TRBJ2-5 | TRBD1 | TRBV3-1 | CASSRARQGVSQETQYF | TGTGCCAGCAGCCGCGCAAGACAGGGAGTTAGTCAAGAGACCCAGTACTTC
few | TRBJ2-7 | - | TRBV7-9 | CASSGGPTYEQYF | TGTGCCAGCAGCGGAGGACCTACCTACGAGCAGTACTTC
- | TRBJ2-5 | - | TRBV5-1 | CASSTLAKQETQYF | TGCGCCAGCAGCACCTTAGCGAAACAAGAGACCCAGTACTTC
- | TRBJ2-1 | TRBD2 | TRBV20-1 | CCARDLQLAGGPREQFF | TGCTGTGCTAGAGATCTACAGCTAGCGGGAGGGCCCAGGGAGCAGTTCTTC
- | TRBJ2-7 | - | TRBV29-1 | CSVAGSSYEQYF | TGCAGCGTTGCAGGAAGCTCCTACGAGCAGTACTTC
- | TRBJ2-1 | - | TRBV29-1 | CSVRVPTGQFF | TGCAGCGTTCGAGTCCCGACGGGGCAGTTCTTC
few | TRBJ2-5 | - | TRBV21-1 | CASSKEWAVRETQYF | TGTGCCAGCAGCAAAGAATGGGCTGTTCGCGAGACCCAGTACTTC
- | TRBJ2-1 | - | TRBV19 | CASSIGSLRRPLYNEQFF | TGTGCCAGTAGTATCGGCTCTCTCAGGAGACCTTTATACAATGAGCAGTTCTTC
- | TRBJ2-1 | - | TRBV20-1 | CSARSGNNEQFF | TGCAGTGCTAGATCGGGGAACAATGAGCAGTTCTTC
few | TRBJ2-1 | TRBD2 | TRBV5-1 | CASSLALAGLPFPFF | TGCGCCAGCAGCTTGGCCCTAGCGGGGCTACCTTTTCCGTTCTTC
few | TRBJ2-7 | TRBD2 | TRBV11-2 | CASSLAWTSIYEQYF | TGTGCCAGCAGCTTAGCCTGGACTAGTATTTACGAGCAGTACTTC
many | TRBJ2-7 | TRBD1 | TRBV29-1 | CSVTWDRDYEQYF | TGCAGCGTGACTTGGGACAGGGACTACGAGCAGTACTTC
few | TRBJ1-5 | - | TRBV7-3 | CASSFSREDSNQPQHF | TGTGCCAGCAGCTTCAGCCGAGAAGATAGCAATCAGCCCCAGCATTTT
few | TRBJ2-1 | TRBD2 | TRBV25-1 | CASSEWEGRSYNEQFF | TGTGCCAGCAGTGAATGGGAGGGGAGGAGCTACAATGAGCAGTTCTTC
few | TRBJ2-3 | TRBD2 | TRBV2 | CASSGTSGSSDTQYF | TGTGCCAGCAGTGGGACTAGCGGGAGTTCTGATACGCAGTATTTT
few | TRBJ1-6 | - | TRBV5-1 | CASTDGTWYNSPLHF | TGCGCCAGCACCGACGGGACCTGGTATAATTCACCCCTCCACTTT
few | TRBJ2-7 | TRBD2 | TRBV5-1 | CASSSTSGRPSSYEQYF | TGCGCCAGCAGCTCGACTAGCGGGAGGCCGTCCTCCTACGAGCAGTACTTC
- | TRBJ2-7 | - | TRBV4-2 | CASSLRLLGPDKWGYEQYF | TGTGCCAGCAGCCTGAGACTTCTGGGACCCGACAAGTGGGGTTACGAGCAGTACTTC
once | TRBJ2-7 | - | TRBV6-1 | CASTKEKVGGEQYF | TGTGCCAGCACAAAGGAAAAGGTCGGGGGTGAGCAGTACTTC
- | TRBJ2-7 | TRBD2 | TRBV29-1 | CSVVQTSGISYEQYF | TGCAGCGTTGTCCAAACTAGCGGGATTTCATACGAGCAGTACTTC
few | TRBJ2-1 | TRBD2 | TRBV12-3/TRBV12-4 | CASSLLGLAGALYNEQFF | TGTGCCAGCAGTTTATTGGGACTAGCGGGAGCCTTATACAATGAGCAGTTCTTC
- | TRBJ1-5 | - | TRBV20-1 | CSARVPHSNQPQHF | TGCAGTGCTAGAGTCCCCCATAGCAATCAGCCCCAGCATTTT
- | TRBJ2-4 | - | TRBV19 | CASSAGRRNIQF | TGTGCCAGTAGTGCCGGACGACGTAACATTCAGTTC
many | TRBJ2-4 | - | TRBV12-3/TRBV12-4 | CASGITGLDIQYF | TGTGCCAGCGGAATAACAGGATTGGACATTCAGTACTTC
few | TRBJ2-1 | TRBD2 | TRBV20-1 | CSARDPAGGHYNEQFF | TGCAGTGCTAGAGATCCAGCGGGAGGGCATTACAATGAGCAGTTCTTC
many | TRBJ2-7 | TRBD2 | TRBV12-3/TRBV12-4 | CASRVAGVSYEQYF | TGTGCCAGCAGGGTAGCGGGAGTTTCTTACGAGCAGTACTTC
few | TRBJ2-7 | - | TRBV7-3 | CASSSVVRAHEQYF | TGTGCCAGCAGCTCCGTCGTCAGGGCACACGAGCAGTACTTC
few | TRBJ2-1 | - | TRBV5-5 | CASSYYSYEQFF | TGTGCCAGCAGCTATTACAGTTATGAGCAGTTCTTC
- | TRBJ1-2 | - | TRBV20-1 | CSARGRKGPYGYTF | TGCAGTGCTAGAGGTCGTAAAGGTCCTTATGGCTACACCTTC
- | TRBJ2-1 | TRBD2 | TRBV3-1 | CAFCLNSGRRIVSVEQFF | TGTGCCTTCTGTTTAAATAGCGGGAGAAGAATAGTTTCGGTGGAGCAGTTCTTC
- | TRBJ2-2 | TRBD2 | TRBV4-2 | CASSPFIVMAGAPISANTGELFF | TGTGCCAGCAGCCCATTTATTGTTATGGCGGGAGCCCCAATTTCTGCGAACACCGGGGAGCTGTTTTTT
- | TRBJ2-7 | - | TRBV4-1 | CASSQPNSRHYSHEQYF | TGCGCCAGCAGCCAACCTAACTCCCGGCACTACTCCCACGAGCAGTACTTC
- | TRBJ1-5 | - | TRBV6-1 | CASRKGGLGVNTNQPQHF | TGTGCCAGCAGAAAGGGCGGATTAGGGGTTAATACCAATCAGCCCCAGCATTTT
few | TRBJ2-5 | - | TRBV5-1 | CASSPSTGRPQETQYF | TGCGCCAGCAGCCCGTCGACAGGACGGCCTCAAGAGACCCAGTACTTC
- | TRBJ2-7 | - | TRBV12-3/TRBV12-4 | CASSLGWANEQYF | TGTGCCAGCAGTTTAGGTTGGGCTAACGAGCAGTACTTC
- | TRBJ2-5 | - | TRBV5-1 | CASSLVSGTEETQYF | TGCGCCAGCAGCTTGGTGTCGGGGACCGAAGAGACCCAGTACTTC
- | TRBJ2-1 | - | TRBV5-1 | CASSWRTTPWSYNEQFF | TGCGCCAGCAGCTGGAGGACTACCCCTTGGTCCTACAATGAGCAGTTCTTC
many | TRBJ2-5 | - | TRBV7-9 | CASSLQQGPQETQYF | TGTGCCAGCAGCTTACAGCAGGGACCACAAGAGACCCAGTACTTC
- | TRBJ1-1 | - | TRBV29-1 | CSVEFRTALSRAFF | TGCAGCGTTGAATTCCGGACAGCGCTTTCTAGAGCTTTCTTT
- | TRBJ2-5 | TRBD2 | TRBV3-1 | CASSPPLGRVIKTQYF | TGTGCCAGCAGCCCTCCCCTCGGGAGGGTGATAAAGACCCAGTACTTC
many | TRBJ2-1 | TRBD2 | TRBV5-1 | CASSLWGLAGAGSYNEQFF | TGCGCCAGCAGCTTGTGGGGACTAGCGGGAGCGGGCTCCTACAATGAGCAGTTCTTC
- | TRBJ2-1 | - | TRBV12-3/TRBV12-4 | CASGPRRVEQFF | TGTGCCAGCGGCCCACGTCGTGTTGAGCAGTTCTTC
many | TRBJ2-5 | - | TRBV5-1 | CASSPGQFGAETQYF | TGCGCCAGCAGCCCCGGACAGTTCGGGGCGGAGACCCAGTACTTC
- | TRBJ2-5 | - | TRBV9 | CASSVGERRGETQYF | TGTGCCAGCAGCGTAGGGGAACGGCGGGGAGAGACCCAGTACTTC
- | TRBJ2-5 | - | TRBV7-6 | CASSLAQGGGTFQETQYF | TGTGCCAGCAGCTTAGCGCAAGGGGGAGGGACCTTCCAAGAGACCCAGTACTTC
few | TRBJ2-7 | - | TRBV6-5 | CASSYRDSGVGRQYF | TGTGCCAGCAGTTACAGAGATTCGGGGGTAGGTAGGCAGTACTTC